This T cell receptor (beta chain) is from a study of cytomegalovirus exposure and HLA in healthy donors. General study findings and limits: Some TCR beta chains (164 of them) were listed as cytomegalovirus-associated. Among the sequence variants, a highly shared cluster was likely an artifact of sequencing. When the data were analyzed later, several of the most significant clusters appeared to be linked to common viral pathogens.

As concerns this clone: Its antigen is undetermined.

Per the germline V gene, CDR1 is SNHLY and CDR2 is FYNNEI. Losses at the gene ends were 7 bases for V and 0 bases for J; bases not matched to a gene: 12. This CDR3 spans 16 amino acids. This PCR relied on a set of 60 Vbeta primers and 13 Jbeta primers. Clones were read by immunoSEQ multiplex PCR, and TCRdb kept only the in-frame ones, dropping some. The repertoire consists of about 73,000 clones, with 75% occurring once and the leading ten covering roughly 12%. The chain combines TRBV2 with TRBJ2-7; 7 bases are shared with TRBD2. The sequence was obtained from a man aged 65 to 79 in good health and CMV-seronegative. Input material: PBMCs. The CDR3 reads CASIAANRDYSYEQYF. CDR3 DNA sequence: TGTGCCAGCATCGCCGCAAACCGGGACTACTCCTACGAGCAGTACTTC.